This T cell receptor (beta chain) emerged from a study of blood T cell repertoires in COVID-19. The CDR3 is 12 residues long. V lost 6 bases to trimming and J lost 8 bases, with 8 bases between them. CDR1 and CDR2 (germline): ENHRY, SYGVKD. This study enrolled people aged 18 to 89 from approximately 24 US geographic areas. Symptom resolution, clearance, or two negative PCRs marked donors in Cohort 3 as recovered. The protocol was immunoSEQ multiplex PCR, while the TCRdb copy is restricted to in-frame clones and leaves out a portion. The table has 200,000 to 300,000 clones, over 75% seen once; the top ten hold about 1.6%.

V is TRBV10-3 and J is TRBJ1-6; TRBD1 might be the D (5 bases). Sequencing was performed on PBMCs or T cells enriched from blood (not recorded which). The receptor's source is a man aged 40-49 years who had recovered from COVID-19. The CDR3, as DNA: TGTGCCATCAGGGGCAGGGATTCACCCCTCCACTTT. Translation gives CAIRGRDSPLHF.